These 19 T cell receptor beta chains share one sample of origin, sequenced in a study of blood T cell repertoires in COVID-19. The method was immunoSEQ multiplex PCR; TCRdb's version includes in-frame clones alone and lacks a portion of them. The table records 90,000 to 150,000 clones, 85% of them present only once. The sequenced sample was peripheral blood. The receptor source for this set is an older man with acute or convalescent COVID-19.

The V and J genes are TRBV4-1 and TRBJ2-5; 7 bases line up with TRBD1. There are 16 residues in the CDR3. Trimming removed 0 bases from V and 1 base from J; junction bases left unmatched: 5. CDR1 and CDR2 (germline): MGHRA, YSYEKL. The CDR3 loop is CASSQDTRQGQETQYF. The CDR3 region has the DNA TGCGCCAGCAGCCAAGATACCCGACAGGGCCAAGAGACCCAGTACTTC.

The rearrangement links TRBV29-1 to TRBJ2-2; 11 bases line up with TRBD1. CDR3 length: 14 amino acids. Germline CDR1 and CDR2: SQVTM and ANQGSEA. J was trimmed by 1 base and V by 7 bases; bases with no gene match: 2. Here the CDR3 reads CSAGTGGNTGELFF. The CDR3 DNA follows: TGCAGCGCTGGGACAGGGGGGAACACCGGGGAGCTGTTTTTT.

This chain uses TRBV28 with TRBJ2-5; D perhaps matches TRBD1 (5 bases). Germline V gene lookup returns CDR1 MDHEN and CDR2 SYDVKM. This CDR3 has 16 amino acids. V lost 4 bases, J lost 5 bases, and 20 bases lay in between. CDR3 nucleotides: TGTGCCAGCAGTTCCTACGATGCGACAAGACAGGAGACCCAGTACTTC. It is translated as CASSSYDATRQETQYF.

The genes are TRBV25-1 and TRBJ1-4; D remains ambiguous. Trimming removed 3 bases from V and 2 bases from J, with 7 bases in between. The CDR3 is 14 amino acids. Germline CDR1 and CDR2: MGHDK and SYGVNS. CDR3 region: CASSESGTNEKLFF. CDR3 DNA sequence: TGTGCCAGCAGTGAGTCCGGGACTAATGAAAAACTGTTTTTT.

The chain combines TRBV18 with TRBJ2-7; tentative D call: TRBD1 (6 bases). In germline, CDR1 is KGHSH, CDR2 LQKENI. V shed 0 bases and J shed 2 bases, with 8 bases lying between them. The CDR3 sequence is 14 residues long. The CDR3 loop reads CASSPPGAPYEQYF. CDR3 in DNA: TGTGCCAGCTCACCACCGGGGGCACCCTACGAGCAGTACTTC.

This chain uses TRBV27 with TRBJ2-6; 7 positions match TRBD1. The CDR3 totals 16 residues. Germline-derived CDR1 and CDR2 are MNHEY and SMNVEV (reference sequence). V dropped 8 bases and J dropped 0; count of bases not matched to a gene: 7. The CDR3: CASGDRSTSGANVLTF. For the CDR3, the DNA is TGTGCCAGCGGGGACAGATCCACCTCTGGGGCCAACGTCCTGACTTTC.

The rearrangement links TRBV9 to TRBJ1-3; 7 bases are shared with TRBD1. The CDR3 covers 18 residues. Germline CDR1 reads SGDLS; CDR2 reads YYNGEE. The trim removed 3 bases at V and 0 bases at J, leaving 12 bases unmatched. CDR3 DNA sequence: TGTGCCAGCAGCGCGGGACAGCCTAAAGGACGCTCTGGAAACACCATATATTTT. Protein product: CASSAGQPKGRSGNTIYF.

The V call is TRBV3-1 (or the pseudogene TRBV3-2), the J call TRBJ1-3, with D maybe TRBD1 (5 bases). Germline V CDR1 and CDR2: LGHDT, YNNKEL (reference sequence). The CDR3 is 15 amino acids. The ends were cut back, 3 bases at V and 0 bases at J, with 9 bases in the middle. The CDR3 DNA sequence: TGTGCCAGCAGCCAGGGGGAGGACTCTGGAAACACCATATATTTT. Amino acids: CASSQGEDSGNTIYF.

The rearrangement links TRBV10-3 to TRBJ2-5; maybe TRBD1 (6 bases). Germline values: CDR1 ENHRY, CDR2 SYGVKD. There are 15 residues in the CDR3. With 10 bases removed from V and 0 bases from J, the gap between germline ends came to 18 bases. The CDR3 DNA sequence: TGTGCCACAACCGCAGGGGCCTTGTACCAAGAGACCCAGTACTTC. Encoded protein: CATTAGALYQETQYF.

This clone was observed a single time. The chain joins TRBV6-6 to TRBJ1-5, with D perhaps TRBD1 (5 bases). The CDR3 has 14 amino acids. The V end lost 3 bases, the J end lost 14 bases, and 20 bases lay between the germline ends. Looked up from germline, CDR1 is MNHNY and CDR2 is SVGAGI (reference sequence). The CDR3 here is CASSYHLTRESEHF. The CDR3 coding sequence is TGTGCCAGCAGTTATCACCTAACCAGGGAATCCGAGCATTTT.

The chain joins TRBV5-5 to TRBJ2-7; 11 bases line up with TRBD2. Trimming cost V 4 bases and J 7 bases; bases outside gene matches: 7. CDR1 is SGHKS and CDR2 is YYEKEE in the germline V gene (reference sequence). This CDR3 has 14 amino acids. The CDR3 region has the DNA TGTGCCAGCAGCGGATCGACTAGCGGGGTTGAGCAGTACTTC. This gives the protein CASSGSTSGVEQYF.

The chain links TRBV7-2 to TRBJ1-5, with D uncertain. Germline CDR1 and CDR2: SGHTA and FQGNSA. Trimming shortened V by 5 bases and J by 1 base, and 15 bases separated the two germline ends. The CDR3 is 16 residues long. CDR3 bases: TGTGCCAGCAGCCCGTCCCCCACAGAAAGCAATCAGCCCCAGCATTTT. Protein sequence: CASSPSPTESNQPQHF.

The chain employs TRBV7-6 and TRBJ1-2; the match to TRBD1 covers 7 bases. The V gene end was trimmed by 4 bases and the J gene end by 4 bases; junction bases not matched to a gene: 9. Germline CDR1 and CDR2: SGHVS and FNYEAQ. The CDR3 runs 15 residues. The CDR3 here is CASSSDPTGIYGYTF. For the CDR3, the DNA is TGTGCCAGCAGCTCCGATCCGACAGGGATCTATGGCTACACCTTC.

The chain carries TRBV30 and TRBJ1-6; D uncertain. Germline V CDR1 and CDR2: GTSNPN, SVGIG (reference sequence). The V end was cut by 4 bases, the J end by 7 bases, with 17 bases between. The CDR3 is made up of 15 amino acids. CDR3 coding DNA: TGTGCCTGGACCCCTTCGACTCAGCTGAATTCACCCCTCCACTTT. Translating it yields CAWTPSTQLNSPLHF.

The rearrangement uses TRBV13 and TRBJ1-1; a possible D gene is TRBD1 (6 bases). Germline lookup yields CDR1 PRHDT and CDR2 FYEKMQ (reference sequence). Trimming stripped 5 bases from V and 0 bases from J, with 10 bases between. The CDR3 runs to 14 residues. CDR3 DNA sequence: TGTGCCAGCAGCCGTGGGGGCCTGAACACTGAAGCTTTCTTT. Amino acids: CASSRGGLNTEAFF.

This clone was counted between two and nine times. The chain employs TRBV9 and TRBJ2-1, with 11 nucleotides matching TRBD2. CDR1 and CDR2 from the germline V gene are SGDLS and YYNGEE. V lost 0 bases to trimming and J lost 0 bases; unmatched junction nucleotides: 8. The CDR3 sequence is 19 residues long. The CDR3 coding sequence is TGTGCCAGCAGCGTAGGGGTAGCGGGAGGGACAAGCTCCTACAATGAGCAGTTCTTC. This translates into CASSVGVAGGTSSYNEQFF.

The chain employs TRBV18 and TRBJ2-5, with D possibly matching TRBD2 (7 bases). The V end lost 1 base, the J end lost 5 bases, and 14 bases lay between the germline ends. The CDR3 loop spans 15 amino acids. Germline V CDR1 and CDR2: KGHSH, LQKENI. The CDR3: CASSPLGRGGETQYF. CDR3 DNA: TGTGCCAGCTCACCACTCGGCAGGGGAGGGGAGACCCAGTACTTC.

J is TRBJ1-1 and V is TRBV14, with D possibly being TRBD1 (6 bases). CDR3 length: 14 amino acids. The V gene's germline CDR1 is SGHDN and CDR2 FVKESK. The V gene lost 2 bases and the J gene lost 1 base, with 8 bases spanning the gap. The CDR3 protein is CASSQRGGNTEAFF. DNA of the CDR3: TGTGCCAGCAGCCAAAGAGGGGGGAACACTGAAGCTTTCTTT.

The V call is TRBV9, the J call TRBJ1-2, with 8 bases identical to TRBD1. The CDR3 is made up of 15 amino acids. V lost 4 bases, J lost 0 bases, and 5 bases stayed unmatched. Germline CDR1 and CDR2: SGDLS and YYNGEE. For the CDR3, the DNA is TGTGCCAGCAGCCTTCGACAGGGGACTAACTATGGCTACACCTTC. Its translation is CASSLRQGTNYGYTF.